These 24 T cell receptor beta chains share one sample of origin, sequenced in a study of blood T cells in healthy people across ages. For the second PCR, which ran for about 7 to 11 cycles, a sample-barcoded 5' primer and a J-beta primer mix were used. Using its own MiXCR run on the 5' RACE reads, TCRdb lists one record per CDR3 protein. The profile shows roughly 900,000 distinct CDR3 sequences, around 28% of them singletons. What was sequenced was blood. These receptors were collected from a woman at least 80 years old in good health.

V and J are TRBV2 and TRBJ1-6, with D maybe TRBD1 (5 bases). The V end was cut by 6 bases, the J end by 13 bases, with 22 bases between. Germline V gives CDR1 SNHLY, CDR2 FYNNEI. The CDR3 has 15 amino acids. As DNA, the CDR3 is TGTGCCAGCAGCAATCCCGGGGACCGGGGTATGCCCCTCCACTTT. This codes for CASSNPGDRGMPLHF.

This clonotype was detected ten times or more. The rearrangement joins TRBV6-5 to TRBJ2-1; 12 positions match TRBD1. Trimming cost V 2 bases and J 2 bases; bases outside gene matches: 10. This CDR3 contains 19 residues. Germline V gene lookup returns CDR1 MNHEY and CDR2 SVGAGI. DNA for the CDR3: TGTGCCAGCAGTTACGCCCCGGGACAGGGGGCGAGCCCCTACAATGAGCAGTTCTTC. Translating gives CASSYAPGQGASPYNEQFF.

This clonotype was detected many times. The chain is built from TRBV10-3 and TRBJ2-6; D call uncertain. Trimming removed 3 bases at V and 2 bases at J, with 5 bases between. This CDR3 has 14 amino acids. The germline V gene encodes CDR1 ENHRY and CDR2 SYGVKD. The CDR3, as DNA: TGTGCCATCAGTGAAGGGCCTGGGGCCAACGTCCTGACTTTC. Translating gives CAISEGPGANVLTF.

This clonotype was found many times. The rearrangement uses TRBV7-8 and TRBJ2-3, with a weak D call TRBD2 (6 bases). Trimming took 4 bases from V and 1 from J, leaving 12 bases between them. Germline values: CDR1 SGHVS, CDR2 FQNEAQ. The length of the CDR3 is 15 residues. The CDR3 bases are TGTGCCAGCAGCTCCACGGGACTCCGCACAGATACGCAGTATTTT. It encodes CASSSTGLRTDTQYF.

The J gene is TRBJ1-5, the V gene TRBV29-1; D not certain. CDR1 is SQVTM and CDR2 is ANQGSEA in the germline V gene. The V gene lost 2 bases and the J gene lost 5 bases, with 13 bases spanning the gap. CDR3 size: 14 residues. The CDR3 loop reads CSVERAQSDQPQHF. The DNA for the CDR3 is TGCAGCGTTGAAAGGGCTCAGTCGGATCAGCCCCAGCATTTT.

This clonotype has ten or more counts. The V gene is TRBV25-1, the J gene TRBJ2-3; TRBD2 might be the D (6 bases). Germline lookup yields CDR1 MGHDK and CDR2 SYGVNS. The V and J ends lost 5 bases and 1 base respectively, with 16 bases between them. The CDR3 is made up of 16 amino acids. The CDR3: CASSNRGVLRTDTQYF. The CDR3 DNA reads as TGTGCCAGCAGTAACCGCGGGGTTCTTCGCACAGATACGCAGTATTTT.

This clonotype was counted at least ten times. J is TRBJ2-5 and V is TRBV12-3 or TRBV12-4; D may be TRBD2 (5 bases). The CDR3 is 13 amino acids. The V gene lost 6 bases and the J gene lost 4 bases, with 12 bases spanning the gap. The CDR3 is CASRSGMRETQYF. For the CDR3, the DNA is TGTGCCAGCAGGTCGGGAATGAGAGAGACCCAGTACTTC.

This clonotype turned up a few times. A read error may be the cause here, since a much bigger clone is one base away. The gene calls are TRBV3-1 and TRBJ2-7; the D gene is possibly TRBD2 (5 bases). CDR1 and CDR2 from the germline V gene are LGHDT and YNNKEL (reference sequence). This CDR3 region has 14 residues. Trimming shortened V by 3 bases and J by 6 bases, and 15 bases separated the two germline ends. CDR3 protein: CASSHTGVGGEQYF. Written as DNA, the CDR3 is TGTGCCAGCAGCCATACTGGGGTTGGAGGCGAGCAGTACTTC.

Of note for this clonotype: This may come from a read error, since a much larger clone is one base off. The chain couples TRBV4-1 to TRBJ1-2; D not resolved. Per the germline V gene, CDR1 is MGHRA and CDR2 is YSYEKL. The CDR3 runs 13 residues. CDR3 nucleotide sequence: TGCGCCAGCAACCAAGATGATTTGGGAGGCTACACCTTC. Translation gives CASNQDDLGGYTF.

Concerning this clonotype itself: This may be a read error: a much more frequent sequence differs by one nucleotide. The rearrangement uses TRBV10-3 and TRBJ1-5; tentative D call: TRBD1 (5 bases). Germline CDR1 ENHRY, CDR2 SYGVKD. This CDR3 is 14 amino acids long. Trimming took 10 bases from V and 2 from J, leaving 15 bases between them. The CDR3 protein is CATQGDAGNQPQHF. The CDR3 DNA sequence: TGTGCCACACAAGGGGACGCGGGCAATCAGCCCCAGCATTTT.

Details on this clonotype: This may come from a read error, since a much larger clone is one base off. The CDR3 region is CASSVEPAGGRDEQFF. The DNA for the CDR3 is TGTGCCAGCAGCGTAGAACCAGCGGGGGGGCGGGATGAGCAGTTCTTC. The rearrangement uses TRBV9 and TRBJ2-1; 10 bases are shared with TRBD2. The CDR3 contains 16 residues. Unmatched junction bases numbered 8, after V lost 0 bases and J lost 8 bases. Germline assignment: CDR1 SGDLS and CDR2 YYNGEE.

This chain joins TRBV10-3 and TRBJ2-5; 10 positions match TRBD2. There are 13 residues in the CDR3. Trimming at V came to 10 bases and at J to 4 bases, leaving 6 bases not matched to a gene. The germline V gene has CDR1 ENHRY and CDR2 SYGVKD. CDR3 DNA: TGTGCCAACAGCGGGGGGGCTGGAGAGACCCAGTACTTC. This sequence encodes CANSGGAGETQYF.

This clonotype appeared many times. The chain has TRBV7-2 and TRBJ2-7; D remains unclear. V dropped 5 bases and J dropped 5 bases, with 13 bases sitting between them. Germline-derived CDR1 and CDR2 are SGHTA and FQGNSA. The CDR3 has 13 amino acids. CDR3 coding DNA: TGTGCCAGCAGCCTCAGGCCGGCGGACGAGCAGTACTTC. This sequence encodes CASSLRPADEQYF.

The V call is TRBV11-1, the J call TRBJ2-7; maybe TRBD1 (6 bases). The V gene's germline CDR1 is SGHAT and CDR2 FQDESV (reference sequence). Trimming cost V 7 bases and J 1 base, with 11 bases left between them. The CDR3 runs 13 residues. The DNA for the CDR3 is TGTGCCAGCAACAAGGACAGTTCCTACGAGCAGTACTTC. It encodes CASNKDSSYEQYF.

This clonotype was counted between two and nine times. The chain links TRBV6-1 to TRBJ1-5, with D possibly being TRBD1 (6 bases). The CDR3 extends over 20 amino acids. CDR1 and CDR2 from the germline V gene are MNHNS and SASEGT. Trimming stripped 5 bases from V and 2 bases from J, with 28 bases between. CDR3 in DNA: TGTGCCAGCAGTCCACAGGTCTTTGGCGATCAACAGGGCCGCAATCAGCCCCAGCATTTT. Its protein is CASSPQVFGDQQGRNQPQHF.

This clonotype came up many times. The genes are TRBV21-1 and TRBJ1-2. TRBV21-1 represents a pseudogene. This CDR3 spans 11 amino acids. CDR3 coding DNA: TGTGCCAGCATGGGGAACTATGGCTACACCTTC. This sequence encodes CASMGNYGYTF.

A word on this clonotype: A read error is possible here, since a much larger clone lies one base away. It is likely a read error, because the conserved phenylalanine at the end of the CDR3 is missing. CDR3 protein: CASSSPPPFPKPDTQYV. The CDR3 DNA sequence: TGTGCCAGCAGTTCCCCTCCGCCCTTCCCAAAACCGGATACGCAGTATGTT. The rearrangement links TRBV6-6 to TRBJ2-3; no clear D gene. The V end lost 4 bases, the J end lost 6 bases, and 23 bases lay between the germline ends. Per the germline V gene, CDR1 is MNHNY and CDR2 is SVGAGI (reference sequence). CDR3 size: 17 residues.

This clonotype was recorded many times. The rearrangement joins TRBV6-5 to TRBJ2-5, with 7 bases matching TRBD1. Germline V gene data show CDR1 as MNHEY and CDR2 as SVGAGI. CDR3 size: 16 residues. The V and J ends lost 6 bases and 1 base, in that order; junction bases with no gene match: 11. CDR3 bases: TGTGCCAGCAGAGTCCGGGACAGCTCGCTCCAAGAGACCCAGTACTTC. Protein product: CASRVRDSSLQETQYF.

The gene calls are TRBV10-3 and TRBJ2-1; possible D gene TRBD1, 6 bases. The germline gives CDR1 ENHRY, CDR2 SYGVKD. The CDR3 length is 17 residues. The ends were cut back, 2 bases at V and 9 bases at J, with 23 bases in the middle. This CDR3 reads CAISEDVRGPRSGEQFF. In DNA form, the CDR3 reads TGTGCCATCAGTGAGGATGTCAGGGGCCCCAGAAGCGGTGAGCAGTTCTTC.

This clonotype occurred many times. This chain uses TRBV28 with TRBJ2-5; TRBD1 matches at 7 bases. The CDR3 loop spans 13 amino acids. Germline V lookup: CDR1 MDHEN, CDR2 SYDVKM. With 3 bases clipped from V and 11 bases from J, the junction kept 9 bases outside the gene matches. The CDR3 region is CASSLTGSWEQYF. The CDR3 bases are TGTGCCAGCAGTTTGACAGGGTCGTGGGAGCAGTACTTC.

This clonotype was counted ten times or more. This sequence joins TRBV7-9 and TRBJ2-1; no definite D call. The J call may be faulty, since TRBJ2-7 better matches the DNA end. The CDR3 contains 15 residues. Germline V lookup: CDR1 SEHNR, CDR2 FQNEAQ (reference sequence). For the CDR3, the DNA is TGTGCCAGCAGCTTGGGCCAGAGCTCCTACAATGAGCAGTACTTC. It translates to CASSLGQSSYNEQYF.

This clonotype was picked up many times. The chain carries TRBV27 and TRBJ2-1, with D tentatively TRBD1 (6 bases). The V gene lost 6 bases and the J gene lost 2 bases, with 11 bases spanning the gap. The germline V gene encodes CDR1 MNHEY and CDR2 SMNVEV (reference sequence). CDR3 length equals 14 residues. CDR3 protein: CASRTGFTYNEQFF. The CDR3 bases are TGTGCCAGCAGGACAGGCTTCACCTACAATGAGCAGTTCTTC.

This clonotype came up many times. A much larger clonotype is one base distant, so this may be a read error. The chain employs TRBV7-2 and TRBJ2-5; 10 bases agree with TRBD1. Germline trimming cut 1 base from V and 11 bases from J; bases unmatched to any gene: 10. The V gene's germline CDR1 is SGHTA and CDR2 FQGNSA. The CDR3 covers 15 residues. CDR3 nucleotides: TGTGCCAGCAGCTTAGGACAGGGGGCCTACAATGAGCAGTACTTC. Residues: CASSLGQGAYNEQYF.

This clonotype showed up many times. The rearrangement joins TRBV5-1 to TRBJ2-3; D uncertain. The germline V and J ends were trimmed by 4 bases and 0 bases, with 12 bases remaining between them. Germline V gene sequence: CDR1 SGHRS, CDR2 YFSETQ. This CDR3 comprises 15 residues. For the CDR3, the DNA is TGCGCCAGCAGCGTTACCCCTGCTAGCACAGATACGCAGTATTTT. It translates to CASSVTPASTDTQYF. Combining the CDR3 with reference TRBV5-1 and TRBJ2-3 gives the whole variable domain KAGVTQTPRYLIKTRGQQVTLSCSPISGHRSVSWYQQTPGQGLQFLFEYFSETQRNKGNFPGRFSGRQFSNSRSEMNVSTLELGDSALYLCASSVTPASTDTQYFGPGTRLTVL.